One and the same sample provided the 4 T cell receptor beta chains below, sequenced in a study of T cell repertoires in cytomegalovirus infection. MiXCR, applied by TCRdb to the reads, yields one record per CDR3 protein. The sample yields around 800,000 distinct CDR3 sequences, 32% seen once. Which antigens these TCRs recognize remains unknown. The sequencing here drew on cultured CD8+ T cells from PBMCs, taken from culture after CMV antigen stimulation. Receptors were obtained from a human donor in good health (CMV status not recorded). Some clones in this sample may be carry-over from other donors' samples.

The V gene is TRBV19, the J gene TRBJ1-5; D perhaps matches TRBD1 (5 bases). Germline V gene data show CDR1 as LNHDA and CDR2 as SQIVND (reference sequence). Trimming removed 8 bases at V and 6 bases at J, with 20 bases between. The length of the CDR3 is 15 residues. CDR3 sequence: CASGDRGRLAQPQHF. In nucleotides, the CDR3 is TGTGCCAGTGGGGATCGGGGCAGATTAGCTCAGCCCCAGCATTTT.

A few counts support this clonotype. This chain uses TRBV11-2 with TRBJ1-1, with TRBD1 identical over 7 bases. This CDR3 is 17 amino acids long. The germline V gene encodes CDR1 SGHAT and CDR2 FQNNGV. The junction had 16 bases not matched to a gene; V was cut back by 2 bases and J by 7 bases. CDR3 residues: CASSLNYSPRQGDEAFF. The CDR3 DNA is TGTGCCAGCAGCTTAAATTACTCACCGAGACAGGGCGATGAAGCTTTCTTT.

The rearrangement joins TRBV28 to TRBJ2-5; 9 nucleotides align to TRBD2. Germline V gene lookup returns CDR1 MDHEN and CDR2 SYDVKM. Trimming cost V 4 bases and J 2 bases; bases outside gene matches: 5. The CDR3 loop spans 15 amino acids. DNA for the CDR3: TGTGCCAGCAGTTGGAGCGGGGGGATACAAGAGACCCAGTACTTC. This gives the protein CASSWSGGIQETQYF.

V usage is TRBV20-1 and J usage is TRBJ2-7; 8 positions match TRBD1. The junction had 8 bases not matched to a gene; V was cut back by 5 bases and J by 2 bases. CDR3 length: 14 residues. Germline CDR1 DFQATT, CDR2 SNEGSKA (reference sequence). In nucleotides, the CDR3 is TGCAGTGCTCTAGACAGGGGCCAGCCCTACGAGCAGTACGTC. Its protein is CSALDRGQPYEQYV.